In its sample, the clone carrying this T cell receptor beta chain was seen many times. Its antigen is undetermined. The sample belongs to a study of T cell repertoires in cytomegalovirus infection. On the study more broadly: In public TCR beta signatures, there were indications of both CMV infection and matching HLA type. General study points: HLA-C-restricted CMV-specific TCR beta clonotypes prevailed in the ex vivo response. Based on cumulative public TCR beta family frequency, carriers of CMV plus the relevant HLA were identified.

Trimming removed 5 bases from V and 4 bases from J, with 15 bases in between. This CDR3 is 14 amino acids long. Germline CDR1 reads SEHNR; CDR2 reads FQNEAQ (reference sequence). TCRdb reprocessed the reads with MiXCR, giving one entry per CDR3 protein. The sample has approximately 500,000 distinct CDR3 sequences, approximately 15% seen once. The chain carries TRBV7-9 and TRBJ2-7; tentatively, D is TRBD2 (6 bases). The sample consisted of CD8+ T cells from PBMCs. This TCR was recovered from a human donor in good health (CMV status not recorded). Some clones in this sample may be carry-over from other donors' samples. CDR3 protein: CASSKVTRPYEQYF. In nucleotides, the CDR3 is TGTGCCAGCAGCAAAGTGACTAGACCTTACGAGCAGTACTTC.